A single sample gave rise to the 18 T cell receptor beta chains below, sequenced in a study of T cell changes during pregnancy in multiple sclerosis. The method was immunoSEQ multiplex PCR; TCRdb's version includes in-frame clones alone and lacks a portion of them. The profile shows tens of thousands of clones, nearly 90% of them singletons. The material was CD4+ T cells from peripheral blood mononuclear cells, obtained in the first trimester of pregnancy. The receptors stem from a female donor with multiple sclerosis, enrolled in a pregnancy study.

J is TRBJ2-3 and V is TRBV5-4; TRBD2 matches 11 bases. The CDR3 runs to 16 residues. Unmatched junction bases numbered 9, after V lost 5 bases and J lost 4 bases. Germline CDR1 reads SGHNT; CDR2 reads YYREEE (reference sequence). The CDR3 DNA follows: TGTGCCAGCAGACCAGATCTAGCGGGAGGCCCAGATACGCAGTATTTT. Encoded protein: CASRPDLAGGPDTQYF.

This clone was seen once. CDR3 sequence (DNA): TGTGCCAGCAGCCCACTGGGGGGAGGGGTCACTGAAGCTTTCTTT. Translating gives CASSPLGGGVTEAFF. This sequence joins TRBV7-2 and TRBJ1-1; D perhaps matches TRBD1 (5 bases). The V gene's germline CDR1 is SGHTA and CDR2 FQGNSA. CDR3 length: 15 residues. V was trimmed by 5 bases and J by 4 bases, leaving 17 bases between them.

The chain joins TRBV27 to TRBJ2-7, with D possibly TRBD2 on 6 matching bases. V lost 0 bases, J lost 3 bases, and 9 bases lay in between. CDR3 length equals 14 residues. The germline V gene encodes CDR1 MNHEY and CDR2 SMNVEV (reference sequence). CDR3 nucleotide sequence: TGTGCCAGCAGTTTATCTTCGGGGGTCTACGAGCAGTACTTC. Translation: CASSLSSGVYEQYF.

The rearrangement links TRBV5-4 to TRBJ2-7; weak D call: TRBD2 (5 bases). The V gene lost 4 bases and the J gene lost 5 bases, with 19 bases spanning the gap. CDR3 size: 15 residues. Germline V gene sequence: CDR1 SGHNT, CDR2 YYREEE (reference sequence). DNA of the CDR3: TGTGCCAGCAGCCCGGCTACCGCTACTAGTAACGAGCAGTACTTC. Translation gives CASSPATATSNEQYF.

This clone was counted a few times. The chain's CDR3 is CASSLGGRASRNTIYF. The CDR3 DNA reads TGTGCCAGCAGCTTGGGGGGCAGGGCTTCGAGAAACACCATATATTTT. The rearrangement links TRBV5-5 to TRBJ1-3; a weak D match, TRBD1 (5 bases). V lost 0 bases, J lost 5 bases, and 15 bases lay in between. CDR3 size: 16 residues. The germline V gene has CDR1 SGHKS and CDR2 YYEKEE (reference sequence). The variable domain in full, with the rest retrieved from reference TRBV5-5 and TRBJ1-3, is DAGVTQSPTHLIKTRGQQVTLRCSPISGHKSVSWYQQVLGQGPQFIFQYYEKEERGRGNFPDRFSARQFPNYSSELNVNALLLGDSALYLCASSLGGRASRNTIYFGEGSWLTVV.

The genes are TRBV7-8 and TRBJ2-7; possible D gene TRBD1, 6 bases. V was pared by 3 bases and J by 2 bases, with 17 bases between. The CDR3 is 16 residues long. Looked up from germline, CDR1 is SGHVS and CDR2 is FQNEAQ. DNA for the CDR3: TGTGCCAGCAGCTTTTCAAGGCAGGGGCCAACCTACGAGCAGTACTTC. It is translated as CASSFSRQGPTYEQYF. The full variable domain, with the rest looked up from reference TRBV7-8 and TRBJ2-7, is GAGVSQSPRYKVAKRGQDVALRCDPISGHVSLFWYQQALGQGPEFLTYFQNEAQLDKSGLPSDRFFAERPEGSVSTLKIQRTQQEDSAVYLCASSFSRQGPTYEQYFGPGTRLTVT.

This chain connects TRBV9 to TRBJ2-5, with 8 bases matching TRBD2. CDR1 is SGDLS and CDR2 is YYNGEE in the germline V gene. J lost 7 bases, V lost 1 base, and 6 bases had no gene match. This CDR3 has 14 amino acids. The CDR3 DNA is TGTGCCAGCAGCGTACGGGGGGGCGATGGGACCCAGTACTTC. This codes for CASSVRGGDGTQYF. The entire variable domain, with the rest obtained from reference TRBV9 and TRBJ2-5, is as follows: DSGVTQTPKHLITATGQRVTLRCSPRSGDLSVYWYQQSLDQGLQFLIQYYNGEERAKGNILERFSAQQFPDLHSELNLSSLELGDSALYFCASSVRGGDGTQYFGPGTRLLVL.

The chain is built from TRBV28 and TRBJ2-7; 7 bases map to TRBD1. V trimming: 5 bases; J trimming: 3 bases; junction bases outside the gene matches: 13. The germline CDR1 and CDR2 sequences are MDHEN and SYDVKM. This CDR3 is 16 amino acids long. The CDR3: CASSEYVGGRGYEQYF. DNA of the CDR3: TGTGCCAGCAGTGAGTACGTAGGGGGCAGGGGCTACGAGCAGTACTTC. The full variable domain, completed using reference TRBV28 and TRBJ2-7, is DVKVTQSSRYLVKRTGEKVFLECVQDMDHENMFWYRQDPGLGLRLIYFSYDVKMKEKGDIPEGYSVSREKKERFSLILESASTNQTSMYLCASSEYVGGRGYEQYFGPGTRLTVT.

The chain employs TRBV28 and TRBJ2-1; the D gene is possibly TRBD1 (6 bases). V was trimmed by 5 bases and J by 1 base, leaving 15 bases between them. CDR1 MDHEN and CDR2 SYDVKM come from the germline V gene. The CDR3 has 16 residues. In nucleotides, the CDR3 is TGTGCCAGCAGTCCGTGGACAGCACGATCCTACAATGAGCAGTTCTTC. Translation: CASSPWTARSYNEQFF.

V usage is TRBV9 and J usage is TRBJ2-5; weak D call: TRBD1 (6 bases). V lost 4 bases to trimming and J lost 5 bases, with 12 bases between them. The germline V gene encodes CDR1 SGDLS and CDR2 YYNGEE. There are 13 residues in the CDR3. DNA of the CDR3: TGTGCCAGCAGCCAGGAGAGGGGGGAGACCCAGTACTTC. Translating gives CASSQERGETQYF.

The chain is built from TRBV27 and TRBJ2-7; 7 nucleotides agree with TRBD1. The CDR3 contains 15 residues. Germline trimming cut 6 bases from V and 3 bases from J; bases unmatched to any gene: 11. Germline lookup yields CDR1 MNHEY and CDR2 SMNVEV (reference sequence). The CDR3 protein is CASRRGQVPGYEQYF. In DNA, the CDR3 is TGTGCCAGCAGACGAGGACAGGTCCCAGGCTACGAGCAGTACTTC.

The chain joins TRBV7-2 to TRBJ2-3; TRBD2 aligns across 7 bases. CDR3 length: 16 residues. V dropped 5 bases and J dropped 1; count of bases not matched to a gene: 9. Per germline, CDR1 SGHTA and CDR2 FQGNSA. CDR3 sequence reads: CASSQSAGEGTDTQYF. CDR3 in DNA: TGTGCCAGCAGCCAGTCTGCGGGAGAGGGCACAGATACGCAGTATTTT.

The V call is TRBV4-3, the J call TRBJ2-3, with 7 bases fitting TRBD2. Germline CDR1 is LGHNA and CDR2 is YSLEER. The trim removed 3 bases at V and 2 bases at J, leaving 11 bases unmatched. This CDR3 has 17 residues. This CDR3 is CASSQGHASGYTDTQYF. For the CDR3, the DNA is TGCGCCAGCAGCCAGGGTCACGCTAGCGGTTACACAGATACGCAGTATTTT.

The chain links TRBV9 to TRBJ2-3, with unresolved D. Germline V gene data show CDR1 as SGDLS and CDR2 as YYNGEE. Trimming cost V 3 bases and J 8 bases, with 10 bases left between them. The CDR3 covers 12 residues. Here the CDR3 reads CASSAPGPTQYF. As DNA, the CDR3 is TGTGCCAGCAGCGCGCCGGGTCCTACGCAGTATTTT. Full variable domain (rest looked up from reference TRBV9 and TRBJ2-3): DSGVTQTPKHLITATGQRVTLRCSPRSGDLSVYWYQQSLDQGLQFLIQYYNGEERAKGNILERFSAQQFPDLHSELNLSSLELGDSALYFCASSAPGPTQYFGPGTRLTVL.

In nucleotides, the CDR3 is TGTGCCAGCAGTAATCCGGGACAGCCGCGTGACACCTTC. The encoded protein is CASSNPGQPRDTF. The J gene is TRBJ1-2, the V gene TRBV6-5, with 7 bases that match TRBD1. J lost 12 bases, V lost 5 bases, and 12 bases had no gene match. The germline V gene has CDR1 MNHEY and CDR2 SVGAGI. This CDR3 spans 13 amino acids.

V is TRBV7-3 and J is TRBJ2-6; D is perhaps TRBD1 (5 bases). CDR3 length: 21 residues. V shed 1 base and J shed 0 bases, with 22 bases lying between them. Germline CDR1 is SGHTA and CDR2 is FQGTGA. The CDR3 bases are TGTGCCAGCAGCTTAATTGTGGCTTCAGGGCTATCTCCCTCTGGGGCCAACGTCCTGACTTTC. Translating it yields CASSLIVASGLSPSGANVLTF. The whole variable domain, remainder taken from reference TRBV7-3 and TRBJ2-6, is GAGVSQTPSNKVTEKGKYVELRCDPISGHTALYWYRQSLGQGPEFLIYFQGTGAADDSGLPNDRFFAVRPEGSVSTLKIQRTERGDSAVYLCASSLIVASGLSPSGANVLTFGAGSRLTVL.

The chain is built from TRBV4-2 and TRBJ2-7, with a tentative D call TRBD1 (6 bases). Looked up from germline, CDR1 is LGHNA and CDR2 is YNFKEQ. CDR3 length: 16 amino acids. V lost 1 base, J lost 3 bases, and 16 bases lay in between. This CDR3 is CASSQARQGLDYEQYF. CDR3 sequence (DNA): TGTGCCAGCAGCCAAGCGCGGCAGGGGCTGGACTACGAGCAGTACTTC.

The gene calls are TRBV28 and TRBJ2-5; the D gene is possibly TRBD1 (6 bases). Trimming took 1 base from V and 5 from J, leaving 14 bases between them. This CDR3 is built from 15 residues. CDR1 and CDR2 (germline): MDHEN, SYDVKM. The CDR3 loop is CASSLLDRDGETQYF. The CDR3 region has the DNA TGTGCCAGCAGTTTATTGGACAGAGACGGGGAGACCCAGTACTTC.